The 29 T cell receptor beta chains given below trace back to one sample, sequenced in a study of blood T cell repertoires in COVID-19. Some clones are missing from TCRdb's copy, which holds only in-frame ones; the method was immunoSEQ multiplex PCR. Counted here are over 150,000 clones, 60% to 85% occurring once; the ten biggest clones make up under 2%. The sequencing sample was made of peripheral blood. These receptors came from a man older than 75 with acute or convalescent COVID-19.

The genes are TRBV10-3 and TRBJ1-2; the D gene is possibly TRBD1 (6 bases). CDR1 ENHRY and CDR2 SYGVKD come from the germline V gene. V shed 6 bases and J shed 4 bases, with 24 bases lying between them. The CDR3 contains 17 residues. The DNA of the CDR3 is TGTGCCATCAGAACTAACCTTTTACAGGGTATGGGCTATGGCTACACCTTC. This gives the protein CAIRTNLLQGMGYGYTF.

The gene calls are TRBV18 and TRBJ1-1, with D possibly TRBD1 on 5 matching bases. This CDR3 spans 15 amino acids. The germline V gene encodes CDR1 KGHSH and CDR2 LQKENI. V lost 7 bases to trimming and J lost 5 bases, with 20 bases between them. The CDR3 DNA sequence: TGTGCCAGCTTCCTACGGTCGGGGGAACAAACTGAAGCTTTCTTT. The encoded protein is CASFLRSGEQTEAFF.

The rearrangement joins TRBV12-3 or TRBV12-4 to TRBJ2-1, with 8 bases that match TRBD1. The J segment lost 10 bases and the V segment lost 5 bases, leaving 4 bases of the junction unmatched. This CDR3 region has 12 residues. Here the CDR3 reads CASSQDRGEQFF. In nucleotides, the CDR3 is TGTGCCAGCAGTCAAGACAGGGGCGAGCAGTTCTTC.

This clone was seen once. The chain is built from TRBV7-8 and TRBJ2-7; 11 bases match TRBD2. The CDR3 totals 15 residues. With 1 base clipped from V and 6 bases from J, the junction kept 5 bases outside the gene matches. CDR1 is SGHVS and CDR2 is FQNEAQ in the germline V gene. CDR3 coding DNA: TGTGCCAGCAGCTTAGGTAGCGGGGGGGCGGGCGAGCAGTACGTC. It yields the protein CASSLGSGGAGEQYV.

A few counts support this clone. The V gene is TRBV7-9, the J gene TRBJ1-2; 9 nucleotides align to TRBD1. The germline gives CDR1 SEHNR, CDR2 FQNEAQ (reference sequence). The CDR3 loop spans 15 amino acids. The V and J ends lost 1 base and 3 bases, in that order; junction bases with no gene match: 3. For the CDR3, the DNA is TGTGCCAGCAGCTTAGACGGGGACAGGGACTATGGCTACACCTTC. Its translation: CASSLDGDRDYGYTF.

V is TRBV3-1 (or the pseudogene TRBV3-2) and J is TRBJ1-2; D is perhaps TRBD1 (5 bases). This CDR3 spans 16 amino acids. Trimming left V 1 base short and J 4 bases short, with 16 bases between. The V gene's germline CDR1 is LGHDT and CDR2 YNNKEL (reference sequence). The CDR3 nucleotides read TGTGCCAGCAGCCAAGGGGGCTCCTCTTGGGGCTATGGCTACACCTTC. This sequence encodes CASSQGGSSWGYGYTF.

The gene calls are TRBV11-3 and TRBJ2-2, with 10 bases identical to TRBD2. With 5 bases clipped from V and 4 bases from J, the junction kept 7 bases outside the gene matches. The CDR3 spans 16 residues. Germline CDR1 and CDR2: SGHNT and YENEEA. The CDR3 bases are TGTGCCAGCAGCCCGCTAGCGGGGGTGGGCACCGGGGAGCTGTTTTTT. Protein product: CASSPLAGVGTGELFF.

V and J are TRBV3-1 (or the pseudogene TRBV3-2) and TRBJ2-3; a possible D gene is TRBD2 (5 bases). V was clipped by 1 base and J by 4 bases, with 24 bases between them. Germline V gene data show CDR1 as LGHDT and CDR2 as YNNKEL (reference sequence). The CDR3 has 19 residues. The CDR3 DNA reads as TGTGCCAGCAGCCAAGGGACTGTGCGTGTCCTCAGGAAACCAGATACGCAGTATTTT. Protein product: CASSQGTVRVLRKPDTQYF.

The chain carries TRBV2 and TRBJ1-1; 7 bases fit TRBD1. CDR1 is SNHLY, CDR2 FYNNEI, per germline. The CDR3 is 13 residues long. The V and J ends lost 8 bases and 5 bases, in that order; junction bases with no gene match: 8. CDR3 loop: CASGRTGGTEAFF. In DNA, the CDR3 is TGTGCCAGCGGGAGGACAGGCGGGACTGAAGCTTTCTTT.

The gene calls are TRBV18 and TRBJ2-3, with D possibly being TRBD1 (6 bases). The CDR3 sequence is 15 residues long. The germline V gene has CDR1 KGHSH and CDR2 LQKENI. V shed 1 base and J shed 4 bases, with 12 bases lying between them. CDR3 protein: CASSPRTATSDTQYF. CDR3 nucleotide sequence: TGTGCCAGCTCACCACGGACAGCCACCTCAGATACGCAGTATTTT.

The genes are TRBV28 and TRBJ2-2, with 9 bases identical to TRBD1. Germline V gives CDR1 MDHEN, CDR2 SYDVKM. This CDR3 has 18 residues. After removal of 3 bases from V and 0 bases from J, the junction contained 8 bases not matched to a gene. In nucleotides, the CDR3 is TGTGCCAGCAGTTTTTACAGGGGGCTCTATCCGAACACCGGGGAGCTGTTTTTT. Translated, it gives CASSFYRGLYPNTGELFF. Drawing the rest from reference TRBV28 and TRBJ2-2, the complete variable domain is DVKVTQSSRYLVKRTGEKVFLECVQDMDHENMFWYRQDPGLGLRLIYFSYDVKMKEKGDIPEGYSVSREKKERFSLILESASTNQTSMYLCASSFYRGLYPNTGELFFGEGSRLTVL.

The J gene is TRBJ2-1, the V gene TRBV5-5; D is possibly TRBD1 (6 bases). Germline-derived CDR1 and CDR2 are SGHKS and YYEKEE (reference sequence). V dropped 2 bases and J dropped 3 bases, with 12 bases sitting between them. The CDR3 runs to 15 residues. The CDR3 is CASSLLTGFYNEQFF. The CDR3 DNA reads as TGTGCCAGCAGCTTACTTACAGGGTTCTACAATGAGCAGTTCTTC.

The rearrangement joins TRBV6-2 or TRBV6-3 to TRBJ1-2; TRBD1 might be the D (6 bases). The CDR3 length is 15 residues. Germline CDR1 MNHEY, CDR2 SVGEGT. The V end was cut by 5 bases, the J end by 8 bases, with 21 bases between. In DNA form, the CDR3 reads TGTGCCAGCAGTCACCCCGTTACAGGGATCGACGGCTACACCTTC. Its protein product is CASSHPVTGIDGYTF.

The chain is built from TRBV18 and TRBJ2-1; 7 bases fit TRBD2. J gave up 10 bases and V 2 bases, and 5 bases lay outside the gene matches. The germline V gene has CDR1 KGHSH and CDR2 LQKENI. The CDR3 is 13 amino acids. Written as DNA, the CDR3 is TGTGCCAGCTCACCAACGGGGGGTGGGGAGCAGTTCTTC. Amino acids: CASSPTGGGEQFF.

V and J are TRBV24-1 and TRBJ2-1, with TRBD2 matching over 9 bases. The germline V gene has CDR1 KGHDR and CDR2 SFDVKD. The CDR3 is 14 amino acids. Losses at the gene ends were 9 bases for V and 5 bases for J; bases not matched to a gene: 7. The CDR3 region has the DNA TGTGCCACCGGGCGCGGGGGGGCGAACAATGAGCAGTTCTTC. This codes for CATGRGGANNEQFF.

V usage is TRBV5-1 and J usage is TRBJ2-3; 8 bases match TRBD2. V trimming: 3 bases; J trimming: 2 bases; junction bases outside the gene matches: 8. The CDR3 contains 16 residues. CDR1 is SGHRS, CDR2 YFSETQ, per germline. The CDR3 DNA reads TGCGCCAGCAGCTCGGCCACTAGCGGATACACAGATACGCAGTATTTT. Translating it yields CASSSATSGYTDTQYF.

This sequence joins TRBV10-1 and TRBJ2-2; 11 bases match TRBD1. J lost 6 bases, V lost 3 bases, and 6 bases had no gene match. The CDR3 is 16 residues long. Germline CDR1 WNHNN, CDR2 SYGVQD (reference sequence). The CDR3 nucleotides are TGCGCCAGCAGTGATTACGGACAGGGGGCTGCCGGGGAGCTGTTTTTT. Translated, it gives CASSDYGQGAAGELFF.

The chain employs TRBV12-3 or TRBV12-4 and TRBJ1-1; TRBD1 agrees at 9 bases. J was trimmed by 3 bases and V by 4 bases; bases with no gene match: 0. This CDR3 spans 13 amino acids. The CDR3 DNA reads as TGTGCCAGCAGTTGGACAGGGGACACTGAAGCTTTCTTT. It encodes CASSWTGDTEAFF.

The V call is TRBV6-5, the J call TRBJ1-2; D gene uncertain. CDR1 and CDR2 (germline): MNHEY, SVGAGI. The CDR3 runs 13 residues. V gave up 1 base and J gave up 2 bases, with 5 bases separating them. CDR3 coding DNA: TGTGCCAGCAGTTACTTACAGAACTATGGCTACACCTTC. Its protein product is CASSYLQNYGYTF.

Notes on this clone: Different DNA sequences within this sample yield the same CDR3. DNA of the CDR3: TGTGCCAGCAGCCCGGGGGGTGATAGCAATCAGCCCCAGCATTTT. Protein sequence: CASSPGGDSNQPQHF. J is TRBJ1-5 and V is TRBV2; perhaps TRBD1 as D (5 bases). In germline, CDR1 is SNHLY, CDR2 FYNNEI. Trimming took 6 bases from V and 0 from J, leaving 12 bases between them. This CDR3 comprises 15 residues.

Turning to this clone: The sample has other DNA sequences that encode this CDR3 too. The rearrangement uses TRBV18 and TRBJ1-5, with D tentatively TRBD1 (5 bases). The CDR3 runs to 13 residues. CDR1 and CDR2 from the germline V gene are KGHSH and LQKENI. The V and J ends lost 3 bases and 5 bases respectively, with 8 bases between them. CDR3 DNA sequence: TGTGCCAGCTCACCGGGCAGGGATCAGCCCCAGCATTTT. This encodes CASSPGRDQPQHF. Using reference TRBV18 and TRBJ1-5 for the parts outside the CDR3, the full variable domain is NAGVMQNPRHLVRRRGQEARLRCSPMKGHSHVYWYRQLPEEGLKFMVYLQKENIIDESGMPKERFSAEFPKEGPSILRIQQVVRGDSAAYFCASSPGRDQPQHFGDGTRLSIL.

This clone has just a few counts. The chain recombines TRBV7-9 with TRBJ1-2, with D maybe TRBD1 (5 bases). The germline gives CDR1 SEHNR, CDR2 FQNEAQ (reference sequence). CDR3 size: 16 residues. Trimming left V 1 base short and J 6 bases short, with 18 bases between. CDR3 DNA: TGTGCCAGCAGCTTAGGACCCGGGACTGCGACGGATGGCTACACCTTC. Amino acids: CASSLGPGTATDGYTF.

The chain couples TRBV12-2 to TRBJ2-7; TRBD1 reflects the table's D call only, with no check against the DNA. TRBV12-2 is reported as a pseudogene. The CDR3 contains 15 residues. The chain's CDR3 is CASRIGTADSYEQYV. The CDR3 nucleotides are TGTGCAAGTCGCATCGGGACAGCCGATTCCTACGAGCAGTACGTC.

This chain's CDR3 is CASRGTNYNEQFF. In DNA, the CDR3 is TGTGCCAGCAGAGGGACTAATTACAATGAGCAGTTCTTC. This chain joins TRBV6-5 and TRBJ2-1; 7 nucleotides align to TRBD2. Per the germline V gene, CDR1 is MNHEY and CDR2 is SVGAGI. This CDR3 contains 13 residues. V lost 6 bases to trimming and J lost 4 bases; unmatched junction nucleotides: 3.

The V call is TRBV6-5, the J call TRBJ1-1; no reliable D call. Germline V CDR1 and CDR2: MNHEY, SVGAGI. Deletions cut 8 bases from V and 1 base from J, with 11 bases between. The CDR3 is 13 amino acids. CDR3 region: CASVRGRNTEAFF. For the CDR3, the DNA is TGTGCCAGCGTGCGGGGTCGGAACACTGAAGCTTTCTTT.

The V gene is TRBV19, the J gene TRBJ1-1; 7 bases are shared with TRBD1. V shed 5 bases, J shed 0 bases, and the junction held 9 bases outside the gene matches. This CDR3 is 16 amino acids long. CDR1 is LNHDA and CDR2 is SQIVND in the germline V gene (reference sequence). In DNA form, the CDR3 reads TGTGCCAGTAGTTCAGATACAGGGGCCATGAACACTGAAGCTTTCTTT. This gives the protein CASSSDTGAMNTEAFF.

This chain links TRBV6-5 with TRBJ2-2, with D possibly TRBD1 on 6 matching bases. Germline V lookup: CDR1 MNHEY, CDR2 SVGAGI. The CDR3 runs to 14 residues. Trimming left V 4 bases short and J 5 bases short, with 11 bases between. The CDR3 nucleotides read TGTGCCAGCAGTTCAAACAGGGAGACCGGGGAGCTGTTTTTT. This gives the protein CASSSNRETGELFF.

Concerning this clone itself: Additional DNA sequences in this sample encode the identical CDR3. The chain links TRBV12-3 or TRBV12-4 to TRBJ2-7; no firm D call. This CDR3 has 11 amino acids. V lost 6 bases and J 4 bases, leaving 7 bases between the germline ends. The CDR3 bases are TGTGCCAGCAGCCGCGGATACGAGCAGTACGTC. This translates into CASSRGYEQYV.

The rearrangement joins TRBV2 to TRBJ1-6; 11 nucleotides match TRBD1. J was trimmed by 7 bases and V by 5 bases; bases with no gene match: 4. The CDR3 contains 15 residues. CDR1 is SNHLY, CDR2 FYNNEI, per germline. Written as DNA, the CDR3 is TGTGCCAGCAGTTTCGGGACAGGGGGAAATTCACCCCTCCACTTT. Translating it yields CASSFGTGGNSPLHF.